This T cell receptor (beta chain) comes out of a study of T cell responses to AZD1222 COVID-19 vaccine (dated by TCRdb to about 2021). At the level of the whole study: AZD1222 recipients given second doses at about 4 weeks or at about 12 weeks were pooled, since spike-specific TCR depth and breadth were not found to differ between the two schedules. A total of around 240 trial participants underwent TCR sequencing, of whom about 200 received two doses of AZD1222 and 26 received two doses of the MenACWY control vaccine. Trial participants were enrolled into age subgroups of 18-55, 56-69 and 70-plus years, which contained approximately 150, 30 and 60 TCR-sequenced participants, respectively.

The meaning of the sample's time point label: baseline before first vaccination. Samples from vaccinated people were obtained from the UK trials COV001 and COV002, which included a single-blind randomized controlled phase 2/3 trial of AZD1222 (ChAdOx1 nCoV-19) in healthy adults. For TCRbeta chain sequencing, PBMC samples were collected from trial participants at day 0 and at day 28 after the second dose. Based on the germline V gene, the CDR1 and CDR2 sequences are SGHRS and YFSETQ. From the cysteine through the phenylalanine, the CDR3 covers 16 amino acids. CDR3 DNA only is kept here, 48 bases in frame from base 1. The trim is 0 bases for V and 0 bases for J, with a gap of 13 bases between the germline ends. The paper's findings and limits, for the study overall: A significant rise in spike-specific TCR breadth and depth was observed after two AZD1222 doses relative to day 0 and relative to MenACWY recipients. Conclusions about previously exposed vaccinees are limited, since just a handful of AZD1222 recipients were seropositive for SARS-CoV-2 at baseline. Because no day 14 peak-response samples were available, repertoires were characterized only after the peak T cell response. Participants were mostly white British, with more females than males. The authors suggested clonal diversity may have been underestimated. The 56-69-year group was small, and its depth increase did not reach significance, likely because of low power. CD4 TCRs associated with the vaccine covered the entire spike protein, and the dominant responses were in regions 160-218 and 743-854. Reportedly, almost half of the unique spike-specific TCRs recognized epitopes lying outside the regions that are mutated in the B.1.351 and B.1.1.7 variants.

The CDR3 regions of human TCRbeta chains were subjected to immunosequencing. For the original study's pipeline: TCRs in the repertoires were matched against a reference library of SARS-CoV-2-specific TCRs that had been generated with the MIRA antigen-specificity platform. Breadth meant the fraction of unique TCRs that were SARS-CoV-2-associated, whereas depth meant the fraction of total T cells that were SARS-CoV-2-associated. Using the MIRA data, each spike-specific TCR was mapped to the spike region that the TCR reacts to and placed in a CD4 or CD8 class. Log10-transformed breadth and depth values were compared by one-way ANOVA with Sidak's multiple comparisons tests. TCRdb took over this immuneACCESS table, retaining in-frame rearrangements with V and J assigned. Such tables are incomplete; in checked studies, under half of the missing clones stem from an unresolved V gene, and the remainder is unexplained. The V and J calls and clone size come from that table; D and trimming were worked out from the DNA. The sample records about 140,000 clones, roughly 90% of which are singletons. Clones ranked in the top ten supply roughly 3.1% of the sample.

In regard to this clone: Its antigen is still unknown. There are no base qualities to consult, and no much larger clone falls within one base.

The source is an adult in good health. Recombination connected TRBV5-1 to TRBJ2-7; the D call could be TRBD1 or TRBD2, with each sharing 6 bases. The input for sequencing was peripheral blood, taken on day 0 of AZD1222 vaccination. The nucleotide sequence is TGCGCCAGCAGCTTGGTGCAGGGGAGGATCTCCTACGAGCAGTACTTC. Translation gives CASSLVQGRISYEQYF.